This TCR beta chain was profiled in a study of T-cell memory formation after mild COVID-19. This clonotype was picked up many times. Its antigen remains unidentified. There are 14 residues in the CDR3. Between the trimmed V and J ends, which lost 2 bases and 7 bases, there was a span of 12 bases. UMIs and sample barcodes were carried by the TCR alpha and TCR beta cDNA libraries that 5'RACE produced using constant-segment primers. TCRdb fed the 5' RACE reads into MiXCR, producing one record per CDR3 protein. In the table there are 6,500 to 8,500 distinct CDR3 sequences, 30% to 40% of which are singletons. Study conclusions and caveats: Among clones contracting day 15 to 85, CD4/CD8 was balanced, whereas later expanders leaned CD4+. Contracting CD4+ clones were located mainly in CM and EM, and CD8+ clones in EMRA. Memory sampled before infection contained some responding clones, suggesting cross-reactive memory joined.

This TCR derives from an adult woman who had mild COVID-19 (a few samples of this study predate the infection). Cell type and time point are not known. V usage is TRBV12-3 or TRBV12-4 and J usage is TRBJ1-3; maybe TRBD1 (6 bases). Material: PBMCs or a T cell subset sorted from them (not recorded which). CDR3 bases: TGTGCCAGCAGTTTAACAGGGTTTCAGAACACCATATATTTT. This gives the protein CASSLTGFQNTIYF.